This record covers a single T cell receptor (beta chain). Antigen unknown. This sample is part of a study of T-cell reconstitution after alpha-beta-depleted transplantation in children. Notes on the study in general: About two months after transplant, alpha-beta T cells reportedly came from several hundred expanded graft clones. T-cell counts and diversity at one year following transplant were attributed mainly to newly produced T cells. Some patients' high day-60 TCRbeta diversity was traced to surviving recipient T cells and thymic progenitors.

For TCRbeta, the library was prepared with unique molecular identifiers. TCRdb passed the PCR reads through MiXCR, listing each CDR3 protein once. The table shows some 840,000 distinct CDR3 sequences, with 16% occurring only once. V gave up 1 base and J gave up 9 bases; unmatched junction bases: 4. Germline CDR1 SEHNR, CDR2 FQNEAQ (reference sequence). CDR3 length equals 15 residues. This specimen consisted of PBMCs, mostly from graft donor cells, obtained 360 days after TCRalphabeta/CD19-depleted stem cell transplant. The chain carries TRBV7-9 and TRBJ2-1; 12 positions match TRBD2. The clonotype originates from a male patient aged 5 to 17 who had a stem cell transplant for acute lymphoblastic leukemia, so the T cells may come from the graft donor. The CDR3 sequence: CASSLVPSGRGEQFF. CDR3 sequence (DNA): TGTGCCAGCAGCTTAGTGCCTAGCGGGAGGGGTGAGCAGTTCTTC.